A single sample gave rise to the 2 T cell receptor beta chains below, sequenced in a study of cytomegalovirus exposure and HLA in healthy donors. The PCR employed 60 Vbeta primers together with 13 Jbeta primers. This table comes from immunoSEQ multiplex PCR, and its TCRdb copy is limited to in-frame clones, with some not included. The sample contains about 18,000 clones, 65% to 75% of which appear only once. Sequences were obtained from PBMCs. Receptors were obtained from a man between 18 and 29 years old in good health and CMV-seronegative.

In its sample, this clone is medium-sized (0.01 to 0.1%). V is TRBV27 and J is TRBJ1-5, with 7 bases lining up with TRBD1. The CDR3 has 11 residues. The V gene's germline CDR1 is MNHEY and CDR2 SMNVEV (reference sequence). Trimming at V came to 6 bases and at J to 14 bases, leaving 7 bases not matched to a gene. The CDR3 sequence is CASRLGQVEHF. CDR3 DNA sequence: TGTGCCAGCAGGCTTGGACAGGTAGAGCATTTT.

V gene TRBV6-1 combines with J gene TRBJ1-2; 7 bases fit TRBD1. The CDR3 extends over 13 amino acids. With V trimmed by 4 bases and J by 7 bases, 6 bases remained unmatched. Per the germline V gene, CDR1 is MNHNS and CDR2 is SASEGT. The CDR3 loop reads CASSADRVSGYTF. The CDR3 DNA is TGTGCCAGCAGTGCTGACAGGGTTAGTGGCTACACCTTC.